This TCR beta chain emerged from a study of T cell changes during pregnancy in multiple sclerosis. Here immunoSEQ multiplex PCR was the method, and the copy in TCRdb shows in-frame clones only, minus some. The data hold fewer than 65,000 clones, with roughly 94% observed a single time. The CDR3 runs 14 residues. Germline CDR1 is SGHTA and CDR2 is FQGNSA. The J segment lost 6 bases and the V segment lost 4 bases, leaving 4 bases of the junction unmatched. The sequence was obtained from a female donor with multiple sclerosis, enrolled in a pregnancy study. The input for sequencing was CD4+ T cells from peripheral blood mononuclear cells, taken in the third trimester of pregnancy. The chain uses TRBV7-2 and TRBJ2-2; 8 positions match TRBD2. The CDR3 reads CASSSGLGSGELFF. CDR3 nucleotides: TGTGCCAGCAGCTCGGGACTAGGGTCCGGGGAGCTGTTTTTT.